The clone carrying this T cell receptor beta chain was recorded only once. This same CDR3 is encoded by further DNA sequences in the sample. Donors were healthy HIV-negative adults without recent acute infections or vaccinations. Every one of the donors was a Caucasian adult that lived in Nashville, Tennessee. This CDR3 contains 13 residues. Germline CDR1 MDHEN, CDR2 SYDVKM. The V end lost 3 bases, the J end lost 4 bases, and 9 bases lay between the germline ends. Every unsorted PBMC PCR replicate was loaded with approximately 290 ng DNA, about 30,000 T cell genomes. Only in-frame clones appear in the TCRdb table, and some are missing; sequencing was by immunoSEQ multiplex PCR. The sample gives 500,000 to 650,000 clones, around 77% of which show up once; about 12% is in the top ten. This sample is part of a study of shared clonotypes between healthy human individuals. Whole-study context: A few men and a couple of women, aged 18 to 49, were donors.

The source is a woman aged 35 to 49 in good health. Some clones in this sample may be carry-over from other donors' samples. Sequencing was done on a sample of PBMCs. V is TRBV28 and J is TRBJ1-2; a weak D match, TRBD1 (6 bases). CDR3 sequence: CASSLQGSYGYTF. The CDR3 nucleotides are TGTGCCAGCAGTTTGCAGGGGTCCTATGGCTACACCTTC.